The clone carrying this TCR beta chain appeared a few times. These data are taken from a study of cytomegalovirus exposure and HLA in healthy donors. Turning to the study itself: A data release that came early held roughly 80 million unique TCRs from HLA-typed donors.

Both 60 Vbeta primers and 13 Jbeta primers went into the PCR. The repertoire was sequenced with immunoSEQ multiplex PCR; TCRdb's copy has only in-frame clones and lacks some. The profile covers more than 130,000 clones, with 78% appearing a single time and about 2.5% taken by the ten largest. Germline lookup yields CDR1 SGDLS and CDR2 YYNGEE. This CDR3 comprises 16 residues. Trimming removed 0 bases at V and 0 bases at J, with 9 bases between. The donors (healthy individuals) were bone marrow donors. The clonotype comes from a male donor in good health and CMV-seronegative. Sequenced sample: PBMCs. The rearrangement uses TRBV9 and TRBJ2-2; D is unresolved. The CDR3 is CASSVEQTPNTGELFF. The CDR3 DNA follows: TGTGCCAGCAGCGTAGAACAGACCCCGAACACCGGGGAGCTGTTTTTT.